The 10 T cell receptor beta chains below come from one sample, sequenced in a study of blood T cell repertoires in COVID-19. Libraries were prepared by immunoSEQ multiplex PCR; TCRdb keeps only in-frame clonotypes and omits some of them. The sample carries some 300,000 clones, 90% recorded once. Material: peripheral blood. The receptors stem from a woman in her thirties or forties with COVID-19, enrolled during active disease.

V gene TRBV7-9 combines with J gene TRBJ2-1, with D hard to call. V was trimmed by 2 bases and J by 9 bases, leaving 11 bases between them. Germline-derived CDR1 and CDR2 are SEHNR and FQNEAQ (reference sequence). The CDR3 extends over 13 amino acids. The CDR3 protein is CASSLIVLREQFF. DNA for the CDR3: TGTGCCAGCAGCTTAATAGTACTTCGTGAGCAGTTCTTC.

The V and J genes are TRBV5-1 and TRBJ1-5; no clear D gene. Germline CDR1 SGHRS, CDR2 YFSETQ. This CDR3 is built from 14 residues. V shed 0 bases and J shed 6 bases, with 10 bases lying between them. The CDR3, as DNA: TGCGCCAGCAGCTTGGACGGCAGCGCTCAGCCCCAGCATTTT. The encoded protein is CASSLDGSAQPQHF.

This rearrangement joins TRBV2 to TRBJ2-7; D is uncertain. This CDR3 has 13 amino acids. V gave up 1 base and J gave up 3 bases, with 7 bases separating them. From germline, CDR1 is SNHLY and CDR2 FYNNEI. The CDR3 DNA is TGTGCCAGCAGTGAAGGCCCAGTCTACGAGCAGTACTTC. It encodes CASSEGPVYEQYF.

This clone was recorded a few times. The chain is built from TRBV28 and TRBJ1-5, with D maybe TRBD1 (6 bases). The CDR3 is made up of 14 amino acids. Germline CDR1 is MDHEN and CDR2 is SYDVKM. Trimming removed 5 bases at V and 2 bases at J, with 10 bases between. The DNA of the CDR3 is TGTGCCAGCAGTCCAAACAGGGGCAATCAGCCCCAGCATTTT. Translating it yields CASSPNRGNQPQHF.

This clone has only one observation. The CDR3 loop reads CASSHRATGSGGYEQYF. In DNA form, the CDR3 reads TGTGCCAGCAGCCACCGTGCGACGGGGAGCGGGGGCTACGAGCAGTACTTC. V is TRBV13 and J is TRBJ2-7; 8 nucleotides align to TRBD2. Trimming removed 5 bases from V and 3 bases from J; junction bases left unmatched: 15. The CDR3 covers 17 residues. CDR1 PRHDT and CDR2 FYEKMQ come from the germline V gene (reference sequence).

The rearrangement joins TRBV19 to TRBJ2-3; the match to TRBD2 covers 14 bases. The V gene's germline CDR1 is LNHDA and CDR2 SQIVND (reference sequence). V dropped 6 bases and J dropped 4; count of bases not matched to a gene: 9. This CDR3 contains 17 residues. CDR3 sequence: CASRETSGRARADTQYF. The CDR3 nucleotides are TGTGCCAGTAGAGAGACTAGCGGGAGGGCCAGGGCAGATACGCAGTATTTT.

This clone occurred once. Other DNA sequences in the same sample also yield this CDR3. The chain carries TRBV28 and TRBJ1-4; TRBD1 might be the D (5 bases). This CDR3 is built from 13 residues. Trimming pared 2 bases from V and 8 bases from J, leaving 9 bases between. CDR1 is MDHEN, CDR2 SYDVKM, per germline. The CDR3: CASSLQGSEKLFF. The CDR3 nucleotides read TGTGCCAGCAGTTTACAGGGAAGCGAAAAACTGTTTTTT.

The rearrangement links TRBV6-6 to TRBJ2-5; D is perhaps TRBD1 (5 bases). V lost 7 bases, J lost 6 bases, and 12 bases lay in between. The CDR3 loop spans 12 amino acids. Germline V gene lookup returns CDR1 MNHNY and CDR2 SVGAGI (reference sequence). CDR3 in amino acids: CASMGQGKTQYF. In nucleotides, the CDR3 is TGTGCCAGCATGGGCCAGGGCAAGACCCAGTACTTC.

The chain joins TRBV4-1 to TRBJ1-3, with D perhaps matching TRBD1 (6 bases). V was clipped by 1 base and J by 0 bases, with 19 bases between them. This CDR3 spans 19 amino acids. Germline loops: CDR1 MGHRA, CDR2 YSYEKL. DNA of the CDR3: TGCGCCAGCAGCCAAGTCCTACAGGGTAAGCTCCTCTCTGGAAACACCATATATTTT. Protein sequence: CASSQVLQGKLLSGNTIYF.

The rearrangement uses TRBV9 and TRBJ2-7, with TRBD1 matching over 10 bases. Germline V gene lookup returns CDR1 SGDLS and CDR2 YYNGEE. The CDR3 contains 14 residues. Losses at the gene ends were 4 bases for V and 0 bases for J; bases not matched to a gene: 1. The CDR3 loop is CASSRQGASYEQYF. CDR3 DNA: TGTGCCAGCAGCCGACAGGGGGCCTCCTACGAGCAGTACTTC.